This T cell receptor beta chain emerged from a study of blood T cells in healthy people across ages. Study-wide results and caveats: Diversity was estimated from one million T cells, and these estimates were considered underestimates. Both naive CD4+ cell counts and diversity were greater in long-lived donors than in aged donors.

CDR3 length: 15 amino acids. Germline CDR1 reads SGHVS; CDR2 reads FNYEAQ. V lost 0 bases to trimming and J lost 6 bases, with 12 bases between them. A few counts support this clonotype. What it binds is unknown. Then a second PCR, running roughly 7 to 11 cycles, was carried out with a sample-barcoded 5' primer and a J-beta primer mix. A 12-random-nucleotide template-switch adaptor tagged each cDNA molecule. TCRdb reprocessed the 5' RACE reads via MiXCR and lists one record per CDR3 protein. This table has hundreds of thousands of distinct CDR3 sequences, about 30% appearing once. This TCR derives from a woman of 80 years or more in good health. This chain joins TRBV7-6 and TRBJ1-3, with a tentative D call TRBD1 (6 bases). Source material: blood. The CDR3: CASSLAGGRENTIYF. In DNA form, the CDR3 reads TGTGCCAGCAGCTTAGCCGGGGGCAGAGAAAACACCATATATTTT.